The present T cell receptor beta chain was sequenced within a study of tumor-infiltrating lymphocytes in localized non-small cell lung cancer. For the study at large: Some samples were collected after neoadjuvant chemotherapy; smokers, never-smokers and several histologies were included. Each patient gave resected tumor and non-adjacent uninvolved lung tissue.

Findings of the study overall: TCRbeta sequencing showed higher T cell infiltration in tumors than uninvolved lung. Available tissue quantity limited TCR sequencing to a patient subset.

About this clone itself: Its antigen is not identified.

The table came from immunoSEQ multiplex PCR; TCRdb's copy has only in-frame clones and leaves some out. The table lists roughly 16,000 clones, 73% of them singletons. In germline, CDR1 is MNHNS, CDR2 SASEGT. The V segment lost 3 bases and the J segment 4 bases; nucleotides outside the gene matches: 12. There are 17 residues in the CDR3. The receptor was derived from a human donor with non-small cell lung cancer. The sequencing input was lung tumor tissue. The genes are TRBV6-1 and TRBJ2-3, with TRBD2 matching over 8 bases. The CDR3 protein is CASSDFSGMSFADTQYF. In nucleotides, the CDR3 is TGTGCCAGCAGTGACTTTAGCGGGATGTCCTTCGCAGATACGCAGTATTTT.